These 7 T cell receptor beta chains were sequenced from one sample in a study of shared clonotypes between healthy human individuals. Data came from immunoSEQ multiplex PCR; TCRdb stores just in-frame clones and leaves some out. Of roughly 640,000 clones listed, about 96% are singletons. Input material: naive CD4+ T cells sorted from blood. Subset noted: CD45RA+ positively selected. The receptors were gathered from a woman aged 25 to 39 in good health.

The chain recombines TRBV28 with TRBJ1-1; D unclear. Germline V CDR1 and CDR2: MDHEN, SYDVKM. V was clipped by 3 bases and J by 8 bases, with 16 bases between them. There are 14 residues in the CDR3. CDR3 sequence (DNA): TGTGCCAGCAGTTTGGGGAGATCAACCCCGGAAGCTTTCTTT. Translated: CASSLGRSTPEAFF.

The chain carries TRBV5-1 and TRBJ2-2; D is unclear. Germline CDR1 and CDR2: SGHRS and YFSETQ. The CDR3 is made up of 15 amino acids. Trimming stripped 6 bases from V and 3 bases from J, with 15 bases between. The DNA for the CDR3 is TGCGCCAGCACGCTCTCTACCACCGACACCGGGGAGCTGTTTTTT. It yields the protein CASTLSTTDTGELFF.

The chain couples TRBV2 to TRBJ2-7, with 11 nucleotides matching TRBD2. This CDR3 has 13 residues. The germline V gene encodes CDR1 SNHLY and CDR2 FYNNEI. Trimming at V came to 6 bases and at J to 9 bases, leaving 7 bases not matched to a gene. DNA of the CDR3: TGTGCCAGCAGCCTTAGCGGGAGGGCCGTGCAGTACTTC. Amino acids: CASSLSGRAVQYF. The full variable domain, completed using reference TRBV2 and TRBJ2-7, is EPEVTQTPSHQVTQMGQEVILRCVPISNHLYFYWYRQILGQKVEFLVSFYNNEISEKSEIFDDQFSVERPDGSNFTLKIRSTKLEDSAMYFCASSLSGRAVQYFGPGTRLTVT.

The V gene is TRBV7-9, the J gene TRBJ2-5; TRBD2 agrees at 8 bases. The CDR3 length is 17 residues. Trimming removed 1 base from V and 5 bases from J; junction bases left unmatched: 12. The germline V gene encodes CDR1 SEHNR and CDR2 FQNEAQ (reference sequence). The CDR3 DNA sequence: TGTGCCAGCAGCTTAGGCGCCGGGGGGGCGCGGGTGGAGACCCAGTACTTC. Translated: CASSLGAGGARVETQYF.

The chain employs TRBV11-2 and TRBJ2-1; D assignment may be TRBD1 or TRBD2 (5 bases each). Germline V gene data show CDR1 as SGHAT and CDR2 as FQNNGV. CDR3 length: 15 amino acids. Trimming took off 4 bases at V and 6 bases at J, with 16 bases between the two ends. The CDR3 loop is CASSYQVHGGNEQFF. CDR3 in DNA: TGTGCCAGCAGCTATCAAGTGCATGGGGGCAATGAGCAGTTCTTC.

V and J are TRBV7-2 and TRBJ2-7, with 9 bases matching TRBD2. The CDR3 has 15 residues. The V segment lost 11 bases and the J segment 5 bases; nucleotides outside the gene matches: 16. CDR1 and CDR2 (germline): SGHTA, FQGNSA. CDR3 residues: CAVSLVAGVSHEQYF. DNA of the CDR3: TGTGCCGTATCTCTGGTAGCGGGAGTTTCCCACGAGCAGTACTTC.

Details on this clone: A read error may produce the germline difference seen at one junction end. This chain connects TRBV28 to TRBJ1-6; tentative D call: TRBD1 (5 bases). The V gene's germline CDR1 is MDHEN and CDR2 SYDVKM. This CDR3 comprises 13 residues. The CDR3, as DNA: TGTGCCACCAGTGGGGCCAATAATTCACCCCTCCACTTT. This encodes CATSGANNSPLHF.